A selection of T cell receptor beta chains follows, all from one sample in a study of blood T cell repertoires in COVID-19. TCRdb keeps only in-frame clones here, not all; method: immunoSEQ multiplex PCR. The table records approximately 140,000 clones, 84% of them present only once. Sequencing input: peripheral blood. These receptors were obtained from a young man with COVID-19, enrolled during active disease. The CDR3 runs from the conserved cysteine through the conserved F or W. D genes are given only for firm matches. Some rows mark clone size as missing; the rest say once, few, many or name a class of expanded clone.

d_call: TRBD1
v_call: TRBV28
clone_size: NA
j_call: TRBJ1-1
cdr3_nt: TGTGCCATCTCAGGGGGCGCGGTCACTGAAGCTTTCTTT
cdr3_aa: CAISGGAVTEAFF

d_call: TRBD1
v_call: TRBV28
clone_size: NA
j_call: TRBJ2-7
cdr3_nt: TGTGCCAGCAGTTCACAGGGGGCGGGTGACGAGCAGTACTTC
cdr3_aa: CASSSQGAGDEQYF

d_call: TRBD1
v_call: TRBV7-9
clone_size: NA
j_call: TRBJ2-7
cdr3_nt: TGTGCCAGCAGCCCCGGGACAGGGTTCCGCTACGAGCAGTACTTC
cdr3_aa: CASSPGTGFRYEQYF

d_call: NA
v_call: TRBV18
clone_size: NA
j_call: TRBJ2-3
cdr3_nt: TGTGCCAGCTCACCATCGAGCTTCACAGATACGCAGTATTTT
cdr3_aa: CASSPSSFTDTQYF

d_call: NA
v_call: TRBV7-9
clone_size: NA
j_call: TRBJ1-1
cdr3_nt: TGTGCCAGCAGCATTTCAAGGGGCGCTGAAGCTTTCTTT
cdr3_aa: CASSISRGAEAFF

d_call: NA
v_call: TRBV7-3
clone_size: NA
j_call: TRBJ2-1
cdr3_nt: TGTGCCAGCAGCTTTGAATCCGCGGGCAATGAGCAGTTCTTC
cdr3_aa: CASSFESAGNEQFF

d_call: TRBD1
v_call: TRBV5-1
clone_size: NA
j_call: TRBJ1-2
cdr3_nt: TGCGCCAGCACACGGGGCGACAGGGGTTCCAACTATGGCTACACCTTC
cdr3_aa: CASTRGDRGSNYGYTF

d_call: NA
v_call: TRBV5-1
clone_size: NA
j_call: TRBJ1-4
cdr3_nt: TGCGCCAGCAGCTTCGGGAGTAATGAAAAACTGTTTTTT
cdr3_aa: CASSFGSNEKLFF

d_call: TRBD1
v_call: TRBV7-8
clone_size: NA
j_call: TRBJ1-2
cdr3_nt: TGTGCCAGCAGCTCTAGGACAGGGGATGGCTACACCTTC
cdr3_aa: CASSSRTGDGYTF

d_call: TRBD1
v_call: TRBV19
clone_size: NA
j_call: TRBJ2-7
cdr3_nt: TGTGCCAGTAGTCCTCGGACAGGGGGCAACACCTACGAGCAGTACTTC
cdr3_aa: CASSPRTGGNTYEQYF

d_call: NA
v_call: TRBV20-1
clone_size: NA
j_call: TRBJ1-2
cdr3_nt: TGCAGTGCTAGAGCAGGGTATGGCTACACCTTC
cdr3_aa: CSARAGYGYTF

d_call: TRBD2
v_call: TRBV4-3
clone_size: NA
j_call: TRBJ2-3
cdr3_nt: TGCGCCAGCAGCCAAGATCTCGGGACTAGCGGGAGCATGGCAGATACGCAGTATTTT
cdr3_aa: CASSQDLGTSGSMADTQYF

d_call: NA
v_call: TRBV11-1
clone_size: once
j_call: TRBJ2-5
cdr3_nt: TGTGCCAGCAGCTTAGAGCGTACCCAAGAGACCCAGTACTTC
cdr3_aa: CASSLERTQETQYF

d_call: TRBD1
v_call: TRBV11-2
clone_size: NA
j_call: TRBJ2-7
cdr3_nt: TGTGCCAGCAGATTACCGGGACAGGGGGCCTACGAGCAGTACTTC
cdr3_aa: CASRLPGQGAYEQYF

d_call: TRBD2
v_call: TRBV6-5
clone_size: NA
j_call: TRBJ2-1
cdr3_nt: TGTGCCAGCAGTTACTCGATGACTAGCGATGAGCAGTTCTTC
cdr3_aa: CASSYSMTSDEQFF

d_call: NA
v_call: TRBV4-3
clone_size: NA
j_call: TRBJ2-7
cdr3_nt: TGCGCCAGCAGCCAAGAAAGAGCAGGAGAGCAGTACTTC
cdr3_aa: CASSQERAGEQYF

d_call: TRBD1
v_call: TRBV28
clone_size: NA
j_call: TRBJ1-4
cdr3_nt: TGTGCCAGCAGTTTACCCGGACAGGCCAAAGGACTGTTTTTT
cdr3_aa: CASSLPGQAKGLFF

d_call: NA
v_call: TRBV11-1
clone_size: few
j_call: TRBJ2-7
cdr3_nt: TGTGCCAGCAGCCCCGGGACACTATCCTACGAGCAGTACTTC
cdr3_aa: CASSPGTLSYEQYF

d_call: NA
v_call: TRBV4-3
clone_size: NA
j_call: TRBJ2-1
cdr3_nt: TGCGCCAGCAGCCAAGATACTAGTTCCTACAATGAGCAGTTCTTC
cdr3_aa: CASSQDTSSYNEQFF

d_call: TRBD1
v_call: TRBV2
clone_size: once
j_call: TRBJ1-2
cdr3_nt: TGTGCCAGCAGTGGGGACAGGGCTAACTATGGCTACACCTTC
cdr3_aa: CASSGDRANYGYTF

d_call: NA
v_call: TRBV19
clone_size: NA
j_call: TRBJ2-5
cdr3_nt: TGTGCCAGTAGTATGGTATCGGCGCTAGCGAGTTCGGAGACCCAGTACTTC
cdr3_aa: CASSMVSALASSETQYF

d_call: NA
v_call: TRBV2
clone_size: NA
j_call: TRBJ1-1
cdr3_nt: TGTGCCAGCAGGAGGGACTGGAACACTGAAGCTTTCTTT
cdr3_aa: CASRRDWNTEAFF

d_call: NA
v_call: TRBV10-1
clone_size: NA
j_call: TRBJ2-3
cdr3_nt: TGCGCCAGCAGTGGCCCTGAAATAGCGGGCACAGATACGCAGTATTTT
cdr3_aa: CASSGPEIAGTDTQYF

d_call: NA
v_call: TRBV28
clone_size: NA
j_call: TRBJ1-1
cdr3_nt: TGTGCCAGCAGTTTTCGGCAGGGGAAGGCTTTCTTT
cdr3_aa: CASSFRQGKAFF

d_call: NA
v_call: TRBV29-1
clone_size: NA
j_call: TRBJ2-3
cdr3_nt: TGCAGCGTTGGGGGTGACAGGGAGGTGCTTGATACGCAGTATTTT
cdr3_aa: CSVGGDREVLDTQYF

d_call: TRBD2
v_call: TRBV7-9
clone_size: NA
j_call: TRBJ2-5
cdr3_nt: TGTGCCAGCAGCTTAGCCGGAGGGGAGGGGGAGACCCAGTACTTC
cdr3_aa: CASSLAGGEGETQYF

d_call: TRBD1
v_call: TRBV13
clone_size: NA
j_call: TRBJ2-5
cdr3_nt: TGTGCCAGCAGATCGGGGACAGGGGCCCGAGAGACCCAGTACTTC
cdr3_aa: CASRSGTGARETQYF

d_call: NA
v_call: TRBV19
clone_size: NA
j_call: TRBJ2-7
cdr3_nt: TGTGCCAGTAGTATGCTCGGCGGTGCCTACGAGCAGTACTTC
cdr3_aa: CASSMLGGAYEQYF

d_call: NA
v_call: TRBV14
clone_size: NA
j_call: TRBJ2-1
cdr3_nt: TGTGCCAGCAGCGGGAGTGAGCAGTTCTTC
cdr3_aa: CASSGSEQFF

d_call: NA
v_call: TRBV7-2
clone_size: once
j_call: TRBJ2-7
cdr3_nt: TGTGCCAGCAGCTTAGTTGGAGCCTCCTACGAGCAGTACTTC
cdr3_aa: CASSLVGASYEQYF

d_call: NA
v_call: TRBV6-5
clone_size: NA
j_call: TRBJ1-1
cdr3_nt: TGTGCCAGCAGTTGGGGCTGGAGGGGGAACACTGAAGCTTTCTTT
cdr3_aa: CASSWGWRGNTEAFF

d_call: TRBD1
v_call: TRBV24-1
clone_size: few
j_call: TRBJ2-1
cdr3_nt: TGTGCCACCAGTGAGAGGGACAGCTCCATGTACAATGAGCAGTTCTTC
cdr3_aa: CATSERDSSMYNEQFF

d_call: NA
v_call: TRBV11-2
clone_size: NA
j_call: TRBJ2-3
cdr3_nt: TGTGCCAGCAGCTCGTACGGACAGACAGATACGCAGTATTTT
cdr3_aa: CASSSYGQTDTQYF

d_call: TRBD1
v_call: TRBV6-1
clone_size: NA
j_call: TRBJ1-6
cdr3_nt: TGTGCCAGCAGTGAAGTTTTTGCCACGACAGGGTTAAAGTCACCCCTCCACTTT
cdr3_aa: CASSEVFATTGLKSPLHF

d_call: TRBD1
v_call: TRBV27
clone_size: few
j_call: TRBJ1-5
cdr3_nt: TGTGCCAGCCGACAGGGGCAAAATAGCAATCAGCCCCAGCATTTT
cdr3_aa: CASRQGQNSNQPQHF

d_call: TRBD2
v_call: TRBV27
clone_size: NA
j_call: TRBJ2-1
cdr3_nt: TGTGCCAGCAGCCCAAGGACTAGCGGGAGGCTACTCAATGAGCAGTTCTTC
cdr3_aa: CASSPRTSGRLLNEQFF

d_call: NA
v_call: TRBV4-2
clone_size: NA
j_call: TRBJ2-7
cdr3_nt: TGTGCCAGCAGCCAATACGGACTCCCCTACGAGCAGTACTTC
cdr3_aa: CASSQYGLPYEQYF

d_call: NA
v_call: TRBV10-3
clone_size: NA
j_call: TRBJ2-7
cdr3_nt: TGTGCCATCAGTGAGTCGATAAACAGGGAGTACGAGCAGTACTTC
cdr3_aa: CAISESINREYEQYF

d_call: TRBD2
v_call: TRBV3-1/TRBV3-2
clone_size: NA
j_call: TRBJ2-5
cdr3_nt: TGTGCCAGCAGCCGTTTCCCCGGGACTAGCGACCAAGAGACCCAGTACTTC
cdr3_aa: CASSRFPGTSDQETQYF

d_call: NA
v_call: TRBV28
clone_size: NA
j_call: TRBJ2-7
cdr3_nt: TGTGCCAGCAGTTCCCCACCCGGCGAGCAGTACTTC
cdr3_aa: CASSSPPGEQYF

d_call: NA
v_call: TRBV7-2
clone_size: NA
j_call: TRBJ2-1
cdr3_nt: TGTGCCAGCAGCTTAGTGGCGGGAAACTACTACAATGAGCAGTTCTTC
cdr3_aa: CASSLVAGNYYNEQFF

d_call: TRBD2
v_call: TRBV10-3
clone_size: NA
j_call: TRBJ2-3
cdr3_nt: TGTGCCATCATGAAGACTAGCGGGAGGGGCACAGATACGCAGTATTTT
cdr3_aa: CAIMKTSGRGTDTQYF

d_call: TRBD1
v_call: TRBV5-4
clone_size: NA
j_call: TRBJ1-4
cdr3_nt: TGTGCCAGCAGCCCGGGGACAGGGTGGGAAAAACTGTTTTTT
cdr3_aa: CASSPGTGWEKLFF

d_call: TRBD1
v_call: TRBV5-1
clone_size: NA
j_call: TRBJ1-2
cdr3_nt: TGCGCCAGCAGCGCGGGACAGGGGGCTAGTGGCTACACCTTC
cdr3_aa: CASSAGQGASGYTF

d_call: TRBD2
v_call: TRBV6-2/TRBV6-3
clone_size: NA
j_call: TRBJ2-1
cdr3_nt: TGTGCCAGCCGTTTACTAGCGGGAGTCAATGAGCAGTTCTTC
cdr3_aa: CASRLLAGVNEQFF

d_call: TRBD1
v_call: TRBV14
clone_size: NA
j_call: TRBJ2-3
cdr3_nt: TGTGCCAGCAGCCGTTCAAATGACAGGGCAGATACGCAGTATTTT
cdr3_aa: CASSRSNDRADTQYF

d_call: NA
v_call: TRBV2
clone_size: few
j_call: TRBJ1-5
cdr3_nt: TGTGCCAGCAGTCAGGACAGTAATCAGCCCCAGCATTTT
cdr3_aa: CASSQDSNQPQHF

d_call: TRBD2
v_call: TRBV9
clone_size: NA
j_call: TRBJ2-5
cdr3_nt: TGTGCCAGCAGCACAATAGCGGGGTACCAAGAGACCCAGTACTTC
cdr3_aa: CASSTIAGYQETQYF

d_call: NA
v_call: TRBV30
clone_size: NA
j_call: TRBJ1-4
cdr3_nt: TGTGCCTGGACAGGGGCGGATGAAAAACTGTTTTTT
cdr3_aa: CAWTGADEKLFF

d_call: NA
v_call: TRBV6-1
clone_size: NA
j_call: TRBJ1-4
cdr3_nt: TGTGCCAGCAGTGAAGAAATAGGAGGGTTACAAGGAAAACTGTTTTTT
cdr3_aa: CASSEEIGGLQGKLFF

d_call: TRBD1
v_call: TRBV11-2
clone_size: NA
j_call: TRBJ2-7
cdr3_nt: TGTGCCAGCAGCCTAGAAGGGACAGTCTTTTACGAGCAGTACTTC
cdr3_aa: CASSLEGTVFYEQYF

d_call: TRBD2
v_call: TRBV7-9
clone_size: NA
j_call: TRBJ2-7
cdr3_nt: TGTGCCAGCAGCTTTCCGAGCGGGAGGAACGAGCAGTACTTC
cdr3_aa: CASSFPSGRNEQYF

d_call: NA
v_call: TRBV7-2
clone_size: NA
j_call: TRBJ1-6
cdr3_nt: TGTGCCAGCAGCCTAGAGCCCCTTTCACCCCTCCACTTT
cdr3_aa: CASSLEPLSPLHF

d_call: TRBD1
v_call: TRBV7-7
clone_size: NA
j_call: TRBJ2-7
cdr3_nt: TGTGCTAGCAGCCCCGACAGGGCTCGCGAGCAGTACTTC
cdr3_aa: CASSPDRAREQYF

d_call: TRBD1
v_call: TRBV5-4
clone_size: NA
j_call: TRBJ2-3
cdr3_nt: TGTGCCAGCAGCTTGATCGTCAGGGGGCTAACCCCAGATACGCAGTATTTT
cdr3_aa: CASSLIVRGLTPDTQYF

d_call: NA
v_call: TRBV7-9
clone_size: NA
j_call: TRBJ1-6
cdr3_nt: TGTGCCAGCAGCGAAGTCACGGGGGGCGGACATAATTCACCCCTCCACTTT
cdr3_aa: CASSEVTGGGHNSPLHF

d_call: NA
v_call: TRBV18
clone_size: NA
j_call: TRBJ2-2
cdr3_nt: TGTGCCAGCTCACCACTCAGGACCGGGGAGCTGTTTTTT
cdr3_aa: CASSPLRTGELFF

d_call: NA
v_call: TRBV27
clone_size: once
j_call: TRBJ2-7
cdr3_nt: TGTGCCAGCAGTTTAGGGCTGAAGGGGGAGCAGTACTTC
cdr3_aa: CASSLGLKGEQYF

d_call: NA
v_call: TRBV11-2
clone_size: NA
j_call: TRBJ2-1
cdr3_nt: TGTGCCAGCAGCTTAGAAGTCTATGACAATGAGCAGTTCTTC
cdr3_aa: CASSLEVYDNEQFF

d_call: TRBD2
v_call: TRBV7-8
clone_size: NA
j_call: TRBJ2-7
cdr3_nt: TGTGCCAGCAGCTGGCTCGGGGGGGCAACCTACGAGCAGTACTTC
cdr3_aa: CASSWLGGATYEQYF